The T cell receptor (beta chain) described here comes from a study of identical twins. Study-wide findings and caveats: Zero-insertion results could be subject to partial confounding by invariant MAIT and iNKT cells. Fewer insertions were carried by abundant cord blood beta clonotypes, but none was seen in memory repertoires.

Template switching added a universal primer site, and cDNA bore unique molecular identifiers. TCRdb used MiXCR to reprocess the 5' RACE reads, holding one entry per CDR3 protein. The table lists 150,000 or so distinct CDR3 sequences, around 3.5% of them singletons. This clonotype was picked up many times. Its matching antigen is unknown. Trimming took off 4 bases at V and 2 bases at J, with 18 bases between the two ends. Germline CDR1 and CDR2: KGHSH and LQKENI. The CDR3 is made up of 16 amino acids. The sequencing sample was made of memory T cells sorted from blood. This clonotype originated in a man between 18 and 35 years old in good health. This sequence joins TRBV18 and TRBJ2-7; D possibly corresponds to TRBD2 (5 bases). CDR3 region: CASSRSGGTLTYEQYF. Here the CDR3 DNA reads TGTGCCAGCTCACGCAGTGGAGGTACTCTTACCTACGAGCAGTACTTC.